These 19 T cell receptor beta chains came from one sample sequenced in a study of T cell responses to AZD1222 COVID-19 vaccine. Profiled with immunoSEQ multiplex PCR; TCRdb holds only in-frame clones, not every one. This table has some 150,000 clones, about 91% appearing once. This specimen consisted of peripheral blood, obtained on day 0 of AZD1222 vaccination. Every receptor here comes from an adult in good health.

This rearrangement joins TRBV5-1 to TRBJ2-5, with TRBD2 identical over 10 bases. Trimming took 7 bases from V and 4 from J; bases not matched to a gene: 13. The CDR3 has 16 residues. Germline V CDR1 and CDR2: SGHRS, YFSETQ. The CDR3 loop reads CASLKLAGAPGETQYF. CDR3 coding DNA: TGCGCCAGCCTCAAGCTAGCGGGAGCCCCGGGAGAGACCCAGTACTTC.

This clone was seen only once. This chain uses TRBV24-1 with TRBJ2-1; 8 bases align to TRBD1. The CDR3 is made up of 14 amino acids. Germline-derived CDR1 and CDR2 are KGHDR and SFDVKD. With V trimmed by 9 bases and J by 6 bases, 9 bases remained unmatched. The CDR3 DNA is TGTGCCACCGGGGCCGAGACAGGGGTCAATGAGCAGTTCTTC. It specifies CATGAETGVNEQFF.

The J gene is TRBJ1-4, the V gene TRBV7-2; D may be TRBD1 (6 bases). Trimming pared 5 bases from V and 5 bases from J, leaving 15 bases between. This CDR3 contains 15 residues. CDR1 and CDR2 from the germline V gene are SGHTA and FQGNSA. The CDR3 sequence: CASSIPTGGNEKLFF. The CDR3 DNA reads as TGTGCCAGCAGCATCCCGACAGGAGGAAATGAAAAACTGTTTTTT.

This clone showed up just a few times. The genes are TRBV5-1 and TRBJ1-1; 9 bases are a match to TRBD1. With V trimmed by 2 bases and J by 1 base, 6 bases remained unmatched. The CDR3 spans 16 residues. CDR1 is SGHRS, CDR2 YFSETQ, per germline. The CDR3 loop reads CASSLGTGSPNTEAFF. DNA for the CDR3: TGCGCCAGCAGCTTAGGGACAGGGTCCCCGAACACTGAAGCTTTCTTT.

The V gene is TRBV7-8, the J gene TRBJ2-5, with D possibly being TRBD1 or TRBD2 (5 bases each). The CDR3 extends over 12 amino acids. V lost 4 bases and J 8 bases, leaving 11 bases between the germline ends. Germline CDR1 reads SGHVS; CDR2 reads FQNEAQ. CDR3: CASSWDRGTQYF. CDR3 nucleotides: TGTGCCAGCAGCTGGGACCGCGGAACCCAGTACTTC.

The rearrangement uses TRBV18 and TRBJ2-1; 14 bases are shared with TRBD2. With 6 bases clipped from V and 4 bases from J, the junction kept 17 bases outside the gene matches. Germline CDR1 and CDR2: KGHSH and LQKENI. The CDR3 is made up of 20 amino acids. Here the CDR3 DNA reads TGTGCCAGCTCCGCTCTACGAGGACTAGCGGGAGGAGGAACTTACAATGAGCAGTTCTTC. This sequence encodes CASSALRGLAGGGTYNEQFF.

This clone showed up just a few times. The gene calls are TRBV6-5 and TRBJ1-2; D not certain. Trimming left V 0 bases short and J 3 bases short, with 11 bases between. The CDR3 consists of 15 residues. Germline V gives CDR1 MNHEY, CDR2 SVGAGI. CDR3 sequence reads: CASSYSSAADYGYTF. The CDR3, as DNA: TGTGCCAGCAGTTACTCCTCCGCAGCTGACTATGGCTACACCTTC.

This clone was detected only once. CDR3 sequence (DNA): TGTGCCAGCAGTGTAGCGGGGGATGTCCAAACGCAGTATTTT. This sequence encodes CASSVAGDVQTQYF. The V gene is TRBV6-4, the J gene TRBJ2-3, with TRBD2 matching over 9 bases. This CDR3 region has 14 residues. Germline-derived CDR1 and CDR2 are MRHNA and SNTAGT. V dropped 4 bases and J dropped 9; count of bases not matched to a gene: 8.

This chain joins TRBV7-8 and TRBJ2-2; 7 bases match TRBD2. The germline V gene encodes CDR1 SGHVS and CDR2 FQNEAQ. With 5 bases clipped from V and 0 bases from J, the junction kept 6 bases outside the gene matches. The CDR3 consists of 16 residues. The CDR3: CASSLGLGANTGELFF. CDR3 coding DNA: TGTGCCAGCAGCCTAGGACTAGGGGCGAACACCGGGGAGCTGTTTTTT.

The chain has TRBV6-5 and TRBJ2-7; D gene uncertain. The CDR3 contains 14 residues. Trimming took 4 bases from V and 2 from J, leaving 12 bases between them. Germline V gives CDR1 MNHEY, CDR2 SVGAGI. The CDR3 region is CASSWPGRTYEQYF. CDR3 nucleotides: TGTGCCAGCAGTTGGCCGGGCAGGACCTACGAGCAGTACTTC.

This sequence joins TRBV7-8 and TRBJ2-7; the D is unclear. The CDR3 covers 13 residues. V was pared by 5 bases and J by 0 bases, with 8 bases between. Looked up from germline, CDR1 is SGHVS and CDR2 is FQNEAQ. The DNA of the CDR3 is TGTGCCAGCAGCAACCGGATCTCCTACGAGCAGTACTTC. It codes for CASSNRISYEQYF. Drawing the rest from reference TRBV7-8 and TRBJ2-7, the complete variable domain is GAGVSQSPRYKVAKRGQDVALRCDPISGHVSLFWYQQALGQGPEFLTYFQNEAQLDKSGLPSDRFFAERPEGSVSTLKIQRTQQEDSAVYLCASSNRISYEQYFGPGTRLTVT.

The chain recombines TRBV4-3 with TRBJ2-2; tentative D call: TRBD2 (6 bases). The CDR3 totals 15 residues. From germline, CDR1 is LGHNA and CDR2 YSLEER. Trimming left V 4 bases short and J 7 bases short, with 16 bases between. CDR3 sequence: CASSRGVLGGGELFF. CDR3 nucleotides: TGCGCCAGCAGCCGCGGGGTCCTGGGAGGCGGGGAGCTGTTTTTT.

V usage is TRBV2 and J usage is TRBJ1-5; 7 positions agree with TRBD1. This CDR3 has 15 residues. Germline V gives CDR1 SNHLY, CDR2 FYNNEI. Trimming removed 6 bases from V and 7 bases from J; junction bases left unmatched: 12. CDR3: CASSRDRRPGQPQHF. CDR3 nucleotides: TGTGCCAGCAGCCGGGACAGACGTCCGGGCCAGCCCCAGCATTTT.

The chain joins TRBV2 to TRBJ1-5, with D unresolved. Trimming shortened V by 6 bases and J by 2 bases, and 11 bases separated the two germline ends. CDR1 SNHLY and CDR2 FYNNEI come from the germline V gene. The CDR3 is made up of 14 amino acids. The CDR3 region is CASSALGGNQPQHF. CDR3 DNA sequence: TGTGCCAGCAGCGCTCTGGGAGGCAATCAGCCCCAGCATTTT.

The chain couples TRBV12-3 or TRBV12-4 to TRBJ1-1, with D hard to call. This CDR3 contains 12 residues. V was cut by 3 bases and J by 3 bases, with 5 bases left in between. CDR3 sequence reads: CASSLTYTEAFF. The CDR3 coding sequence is TGTGCCAGCAGTTTGACGTACACTGAAGCTTTCTTT.

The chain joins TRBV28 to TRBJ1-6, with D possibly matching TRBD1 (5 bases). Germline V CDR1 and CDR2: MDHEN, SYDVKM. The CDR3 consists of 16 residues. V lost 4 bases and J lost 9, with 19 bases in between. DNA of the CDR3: TGTGCCAGCAGTTCCCCCCGGGGGAGGAGTGGTTCACCCCTCCACTTT. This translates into CASSSPRGRSGSPLHF.

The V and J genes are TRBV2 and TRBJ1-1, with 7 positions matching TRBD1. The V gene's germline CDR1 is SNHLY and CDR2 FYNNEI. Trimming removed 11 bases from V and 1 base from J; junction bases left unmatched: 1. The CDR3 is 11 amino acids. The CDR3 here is CADRENTEAFF. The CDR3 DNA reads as TGTGCCGACAGGGAGAACACTGAAGCTTTCTTT. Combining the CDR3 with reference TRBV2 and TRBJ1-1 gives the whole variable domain EPEVTQTPSHQVTQMGQEVILRCVPISNHLYFYWYRQILGQKVEFLVSFYNNEISEKSEIFDDQFSVERPDGSNFTLKIRSTKLEDSAMYFCADRENTEAFFGQGTRLTVV.

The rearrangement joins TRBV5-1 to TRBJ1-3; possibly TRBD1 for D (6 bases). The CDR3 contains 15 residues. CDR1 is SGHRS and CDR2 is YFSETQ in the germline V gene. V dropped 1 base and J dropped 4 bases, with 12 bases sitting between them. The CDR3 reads CASSLSGGQGNTIYF. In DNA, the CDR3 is TGCGCCAGCAGCTTGAGCGGGGGCCAGGGAAACACCATATATTTT.

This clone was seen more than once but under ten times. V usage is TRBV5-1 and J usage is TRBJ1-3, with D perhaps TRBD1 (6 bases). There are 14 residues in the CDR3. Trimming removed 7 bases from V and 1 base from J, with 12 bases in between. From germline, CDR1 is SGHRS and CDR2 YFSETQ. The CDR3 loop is CASHGGGSGNTIYF. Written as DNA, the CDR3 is TGCGCCAGCCACGGAGGGGGATCTGGAAACACCATATATTTT.